This is a list of T cell receptor beta chains from one sample in a study of T cells in Graves' hyperthyroidism and ophthalmopathy. Using its own MiXCR run on the multiplex PCR reads, TCRdb lists one record per CDR3 protein. The sample gives fewer than 650,000 distinct CDR3 sequences, around 14% of which show up once; roughly 6.2% is in the top ten. Sample: blood. The receptors shown here come from a woman in her 30s with Graves' hyperthyroidism that later progressed to Graves' ophthalmopathy. The CDR3 runs from the conserved cysteine through the conserved F or W. The D gene is left open where the match is weak. Only some rows state a clone size, as once, few, many or a class for expanded clones.

>TRBJ2-7|many|TRBD2|TRBV28|16
TGTGCCAGCAGTTTATCTGGACTAGCGGGGTACTACGAGCAGTACTTC
CASSLSGLAGYYEQYF
>TRBJ2-7|many|-|TRBV11-2|16
TGTGCCAGCAGCAGTGGGCACGACATACTATTCTACGAGCAGTACTTC
CASSSGHDILFYEQYF
>TRBJ1-5|-|TRBD1|TRBV10-3|14
TGTGCCATCAGTGATCAACAGGGGTTTTCGCCCCAGCATTTT
CAISDQQGFSPQHF
>TRBJ1-1|many|-|TRBV11-2|14
TGTGCCAGCAGCACGACACATATGAACACTGAAGCTTTCTTT
CASSTTHMNTEAFF
>TRBJ1-3|few|-|TRBV5-5|13
TGTGCCAGCAGCTCTTACACCGGAAACACCATATATTTT
CASSSYTGNTIYF
>TRBJ1-3|many|TRBD1|TRBV9|17
TGTGCCAGCAGCCACCGACAGGGTTTGGTCTCTGGAAACACCATATATTTT
CASSHRQGLVSGNTIYF
>TRBJ2-5|many|TRBD2|TRBV6-1|17
TGTGCCAGCAGGCCGGGACTAGCGGGAGTCGGTAGAGAGACCCAGTACTTC
CASRPGLAGVGRETQYF
>TRBJ2-1|-|-|TRBV12-3/TRBV12-4|15
TGTGCCAGCAGTGTAGCGGAATACTCCTACAATGAGCAGTTCTTC
CASSVAEYSYNEQFF
>TRBJ2-5|many|TRBD1|TRBV6-6|19
TGTGCCAGCAGTTACTCATACTTACCGGGACAGGGATCGCAAGAGACCCAGTACTTC
CASSYSYLPGQGSQETQYF
>TRBJ1-3|many|TRBD1|TRBV7-2|15
TGTGCCAGCAGCTCGGACAGGGTACCCGGAAACACCATATATTTT
CASSSDRVPGNTIYF
>TRBJ2-1|many|-|TRBV27|12
TGTGCCAGCATTGGAGGGGACAATGAGCAGTTCTTC
CASIGGDNEQFF
>TRBJ1-3|many|TRBD1|TRBV28|15
TGTGCCAGCAGTTCTGACAGGGCATTTGGAAACACCATATATTTT
CASSSDRAFGNTIYF
>TRBJ2-3|many|-|TRBV6-1|15
TGTGCCAGCAGTCCCGTTGCGGGGATCACAGATACGCAGTATTTT
CASSPVAGITDTQYF
>TRBJ2-7|-|-|TRBV27|14
TGTGCCAGCAGTTACCGGGGGACTCACTACGAGCAGTACTTC
CASSYRGTHYEQYF
>TRBJ2-1|-|TRBD2|TRBV19|15
TGTGCCAGTAGTTTAGCGGGAGTCATCCACAATGAGCAGTTCTTC
CASSLAGVIHNEQFF
>TRBJ2-3|few|-|TRBV5-1|14
TGCGCCAGCAGCGCCGGACCTCCCACAGATACGCAGTATTTT
CASSAGPPTDTQYF